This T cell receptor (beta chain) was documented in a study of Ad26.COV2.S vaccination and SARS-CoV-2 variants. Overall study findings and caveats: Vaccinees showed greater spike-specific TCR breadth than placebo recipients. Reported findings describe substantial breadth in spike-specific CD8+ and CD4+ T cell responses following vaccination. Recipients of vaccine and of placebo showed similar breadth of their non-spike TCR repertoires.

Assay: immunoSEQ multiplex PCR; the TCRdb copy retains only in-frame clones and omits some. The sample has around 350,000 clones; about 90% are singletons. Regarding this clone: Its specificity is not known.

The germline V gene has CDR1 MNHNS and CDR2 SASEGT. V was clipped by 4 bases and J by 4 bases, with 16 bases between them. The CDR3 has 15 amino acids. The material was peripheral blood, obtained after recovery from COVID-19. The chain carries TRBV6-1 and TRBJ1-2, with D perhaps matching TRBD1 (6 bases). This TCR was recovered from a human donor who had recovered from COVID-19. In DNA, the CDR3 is TGTGCCAGCAGTGCAGGATCCGGGACAACCTATGGCTACACCTTC. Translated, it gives CASSAGSGTTYGYTF.